One and the same sample provided the 10 T cell receptor beta chains below, sequenced in a study of early T cells in non-severe SARS-CoV-2 infection. MiXCR was run by TCRdb on the 5' RACE reads, yielding one entry per CDR3 protein. Of 75,000 to 80,000 distinct CDR3 sequences listed, about 16% are singletons. The source material was whole blood. The receptors stem from an adult who was a healthcare worker with PCR-confirmed SARS-CoV-2 infection or an uninfected control (not recorded which).

This clonotype was found many times. The chain joins TRBV20-1 to TRBJ2-1; tentatively, D is TRBD1 (5 bases). Deletions cut 2 bases from V and 3 bases from J, with 5 bases between. CDR1 and CDR2 from the germline V gene are DFQATT and SNEGSKA (reference sequence). The CDR3 spans 12 residues. The CDR3 is CSARQGYNEQFF. The CDR3, as DNA: TGCAGTGCTAGACAGGGCTACAATGAGCAGTTCTTC.

This clonotype was counted only a few times. The chain links TRBV7-2 to TRBJ2-2, with TRBD2 matching 14 bases. CDR1 is SGHTA, CDR2 FQGNSA, per germline. This CDR3 has 17 residues. Trimming at V came to 4 bases and at J to 5 bases, leaving 6 bases not matched to a gene. CDR3: CASSSGLAGVKTGELFF. CDR3 nucleotides: TGTGCCAGCAGCTCGGGACTAGCGGGAGTTAAGACCGGGGAGCTGTTTTTT.

This clonotype was counted only a few times. This chain links TRBV29-1 with TRBJ2-5, with 7 bases fitting TRBD2. Germline loops: CDR1 SQVTM, CDR2 ANQGSEA. This CDR3 spans 14 amino acids. The V gene end was trimmed by 4 bases and the J gene end by 0 bases; junction bases not matched to a gene: 5. Here the CDR3 reads CSVVLAGNQETQYF. The CDR3 nucleotides read TGCAGCGTTGTGTTAGCGGGTAACCAAGAGACCCAGTACTTC.

Only a few counts were recorded for this clonotype. The rearrangement joins TRBV18 to TRBJ2-5, with 9 bases lining up with TRBD1. Germline V gene lookup returns CDR1 KGHSH and CDR2 LQKENI. Trimming took 3 bases from V and 4 from J; bases not matched to a gene: 15. The CDR3 has 18 amino acids. CDR3 nucleotides: TGTGCCAGCTCACCCGACCGGGGACAGGGAGCTGGTCTAGAGACCCAGTACTTC. Translating it yields CASSPDRGQGAGLETQYF.

This clonotype appeared many times. V gene TRBV7-3 combines with J gene TRBJ2-3, with D possibly TRBD2 on 6 matching bases. V was shortened by 4 bases and J by 5 bases, with 13 bases between the two germline ends. Germline V lookup: CDR1 SGHTA, CDR2 FQGTGA. The CDR3 sequence is 14 residues long. CDR3 loop: CASSSASAVDTQYF. Here the CDR3 DNA reads TGTGCCAGCAGCTCAGCTAGCGCCGTAGATACGCAGTATTTT.

The rearrangement uses TRBV5-6 and TRBJ1-6; TRBD1 matches at 7 bases. CDR3 length: 15 amino acids. J was trimmed by 8 bases and V by 1 base; bases with no gene match: 6. CDR1 SGHDT and CDR2 YYEEEE come from the germline V gene. DNA of the CDR3: TGTGCCAGCAGCTTGCCGGGACAGAGGGATTCACCCCTCCACTTT. Its protein product is CASSLPGQRDSPLHF.

This clonotype turned up a few times. The chain employs TRBV11-2 and TRBJ2-1; 7 bases map to TRBD2. Losses at the gene ends were 4 bases for V and 4 bases for J; bases not matched to a gene: 7. The CDR3 spans 15 residues. Germline lookup yields CDR1 SGHAT and CDR2 FQNNGV. CDR3 in DNA: TGTGCCAGCAGCTCGACTAGCTCCAATTACAATGAGCAGTTCTTC. It specifies CASSSTSSNYNEQFF.

In its sample, this clonotype was seen a few times. The V call is TRBV6-2 or TRBV6-3, the J call TRBJ2-5; 7 nucleotides agree with TRBD2. Germline assignment: CDR1 MNHEY and CDR2 SVGEGT. This CDR3 comprises 16 residues. Trimming at V came to 5 bases and at J to 2 bases, leaving 11 bases not matched to a gene. CDR3 in amino acids: CASSPGTTTAQETQYF. The CDR3 coding sequence is TGTGCCAGCAGTCCTGGGACTACAACGGCTCAAGAGACCCAGTACTTC.

This clonotype was seen a few times. This rearrangement joins TRBV11-2 to TRBJ1-1; no clear D. V lost 5 bases, J lost 6 bases, and 7 bases lay in between. The CDR3 runs 11 residues. The V gene's germline CDR1 is SGHAT and CDR2 FQNNGV. The CDR3 loop reads CASSPNAEAFF. In DNA, the CDR3 is TGTGCCAGCAGCCCCAATGCTGAAGCTTTCTTT.

V is TRBV3-1 and J is TRBJ1-6; TRBD1 is a possible D gene (6 bases). V gave up 5 bases and J gave up 3 bases, with 14 bases separating them. The CDR3 loop spans 16 amino acids. Germline CDR1 reads LGHDT; CDR2 reads YNNKEL (reference sequence). CDR3 bases: TGTGCCAGCAGCGAAGGGGGGTACGACTATAATTCACCCCTCCACTTT. It yields the protein CASSEGGYDYNSPLHF.